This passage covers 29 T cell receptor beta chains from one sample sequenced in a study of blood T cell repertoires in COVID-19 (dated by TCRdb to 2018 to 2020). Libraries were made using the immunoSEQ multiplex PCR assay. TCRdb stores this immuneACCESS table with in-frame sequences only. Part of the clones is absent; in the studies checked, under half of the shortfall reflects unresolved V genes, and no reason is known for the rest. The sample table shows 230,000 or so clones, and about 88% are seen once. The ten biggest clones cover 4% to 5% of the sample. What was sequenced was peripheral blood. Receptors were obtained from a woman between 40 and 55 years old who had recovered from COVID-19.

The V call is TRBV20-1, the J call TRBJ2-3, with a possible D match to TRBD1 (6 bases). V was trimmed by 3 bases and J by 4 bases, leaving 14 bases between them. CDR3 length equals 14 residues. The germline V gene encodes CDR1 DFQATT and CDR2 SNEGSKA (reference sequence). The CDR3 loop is CSASGGGLSDTQYF. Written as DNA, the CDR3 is TGCAGTGCTAGTGGGGGCGGCTTGTCAGATACGCAGTATTTT.

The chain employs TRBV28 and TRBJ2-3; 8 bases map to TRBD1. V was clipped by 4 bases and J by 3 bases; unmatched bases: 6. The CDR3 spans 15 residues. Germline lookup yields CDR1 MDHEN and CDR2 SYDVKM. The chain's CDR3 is CASSSSTGVTDTQYF. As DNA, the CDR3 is TGTGCCAGCAGTTCGTCGACAGGGGTTACAGATACGCAGTATTTT.

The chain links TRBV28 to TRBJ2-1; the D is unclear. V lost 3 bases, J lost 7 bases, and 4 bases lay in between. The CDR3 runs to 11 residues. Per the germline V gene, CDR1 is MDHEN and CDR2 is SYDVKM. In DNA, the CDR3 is TGTGCCAGCAGTTTTCGGAATGAGCAGTTCTTC. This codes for CASSFRNEQFF.

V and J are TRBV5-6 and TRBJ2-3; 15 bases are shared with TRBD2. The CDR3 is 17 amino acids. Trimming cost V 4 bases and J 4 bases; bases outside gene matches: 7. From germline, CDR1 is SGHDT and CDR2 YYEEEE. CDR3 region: CASSRRTSGRAPDTQYF. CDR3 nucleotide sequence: TGTGCCAGCAGCAGACGGACTAGCGGGAGGGCGCCAGATACGCAGTATTTT.

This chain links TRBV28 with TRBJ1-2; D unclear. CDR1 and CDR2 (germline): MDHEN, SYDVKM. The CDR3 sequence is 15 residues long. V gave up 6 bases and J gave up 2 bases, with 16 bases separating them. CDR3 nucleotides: TGTGCCAGCAGAAGACAAATATCTTCAAACTATGGCTACACCTTC. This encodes CASRRQISSNYGYTF.

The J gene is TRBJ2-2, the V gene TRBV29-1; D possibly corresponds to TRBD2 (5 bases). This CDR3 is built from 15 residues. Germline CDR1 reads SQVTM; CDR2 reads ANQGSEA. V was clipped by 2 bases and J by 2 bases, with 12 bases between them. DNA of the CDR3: TGCAGCGTTGAATGGGAGCCAGCTAACACCGGGGAGCTGTTTTTT. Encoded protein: CSVEWEPANTGELFF.

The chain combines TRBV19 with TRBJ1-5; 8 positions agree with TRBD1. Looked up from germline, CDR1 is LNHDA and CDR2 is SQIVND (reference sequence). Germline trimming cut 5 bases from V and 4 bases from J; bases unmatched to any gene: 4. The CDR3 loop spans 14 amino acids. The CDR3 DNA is TGTGCCAGTAGTCTACAGGGGGGAAATCAGCCCCAGCATTTT. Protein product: CASSLQGGNQPQHF.

The CDR3, as DNA: TGTGCCAGCAGCCCTGAGAGGCTAGCGGGAAGTGGGGGGTGGACAGATACGCAGTATTTT. Translated: CASSPERLAGSGGWTDTQYF. V usage is TRBV9 and J usage is TRBJ2-3, with 9 bases matching TRBD2. Trimming at V came to 4 bases and at J to 3 bases, leaving 21 bases not matched to a gene. The CDR3 contains 20 residues. Germline V lookup: CDR1 SGDLS, CDR2 YYNGEE.

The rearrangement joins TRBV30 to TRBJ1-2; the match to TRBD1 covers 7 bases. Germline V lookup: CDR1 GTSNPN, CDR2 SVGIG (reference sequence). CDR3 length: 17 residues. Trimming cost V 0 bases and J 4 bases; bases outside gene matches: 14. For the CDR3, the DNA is TGTGCCTGGAGTGTATCAAGTTTAAGGGGGCCTCTCTATGGCTACACCTTC. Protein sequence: CAWSVSSLRGPLYGYTF. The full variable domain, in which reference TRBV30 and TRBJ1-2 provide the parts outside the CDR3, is SQTIHQWPATLVQPVGSPLSLECTVEGTSNPNLYWYRQAAGRGLQLLFYSVGIGQISSEVPQNLSASRPQDRQFILSSKKLLLSDSGFYLCAWSVSSLRGPLYGYTFGSGTRLTVV.

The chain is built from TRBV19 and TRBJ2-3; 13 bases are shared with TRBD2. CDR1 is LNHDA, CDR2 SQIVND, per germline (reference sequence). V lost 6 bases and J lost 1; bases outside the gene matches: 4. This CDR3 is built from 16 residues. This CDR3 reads CASRRGLAGGTDTQYF. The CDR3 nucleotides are TGTGCCAGTAGGCGAGGACTAGCGGGGGGCACAGATACGCAGTATTTT.

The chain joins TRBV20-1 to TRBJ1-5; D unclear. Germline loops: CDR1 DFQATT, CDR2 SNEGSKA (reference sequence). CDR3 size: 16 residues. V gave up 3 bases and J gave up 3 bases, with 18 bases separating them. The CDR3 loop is CSASDTGRGNNQPQHF. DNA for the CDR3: TGCAGTGCTAGTGATACTGGACGAGGGAACAATCAGCCCCAGCATTTT.

The CDR3 spells CASSDGQGFPDTQYF. CDR3 bases: TGTGCCAGCAGTGATGGACAGGGGTTTCCAGATACGCAGTATTTT. The chain recombines TRBV6-1 with TRBJ2-3; TRBD1 matches at 9 bases. Germline CDR1 and CDR2: MNHNS and SASEGT. The CDR3 covers 15 residues. Trimming took 3 bases from V and 4 from J; bases not matched to a gene: 5.

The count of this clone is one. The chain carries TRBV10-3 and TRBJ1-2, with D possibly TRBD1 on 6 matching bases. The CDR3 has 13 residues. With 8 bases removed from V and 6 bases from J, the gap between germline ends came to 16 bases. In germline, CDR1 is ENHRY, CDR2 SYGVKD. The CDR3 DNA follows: TGTGCCATCTACAGGGAGGGAAATGATGGCTACACCTTC. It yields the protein CAIYREGNDGYTF.

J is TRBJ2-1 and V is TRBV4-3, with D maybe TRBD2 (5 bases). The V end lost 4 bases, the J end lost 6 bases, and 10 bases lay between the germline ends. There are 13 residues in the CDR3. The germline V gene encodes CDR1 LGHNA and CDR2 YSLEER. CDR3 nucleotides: TGCGCCAGCAGCCGCCGGACTTTCAATGAGCAGTTCTTC. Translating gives CASSRRTFNEQFF.

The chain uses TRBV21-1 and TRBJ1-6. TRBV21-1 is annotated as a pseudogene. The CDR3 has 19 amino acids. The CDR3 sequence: CASRLRDSFRPLYNSPLHF. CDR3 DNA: TGTGCCAGCAGGCTCCGGGACTCCTTCCGACCTCTTTATAATTCACCCCTCCACTTT.

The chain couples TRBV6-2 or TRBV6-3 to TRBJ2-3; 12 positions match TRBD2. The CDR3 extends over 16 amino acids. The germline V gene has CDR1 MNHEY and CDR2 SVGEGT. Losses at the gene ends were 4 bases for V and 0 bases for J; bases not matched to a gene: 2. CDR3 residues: CASSSGLAGSTDTQYF. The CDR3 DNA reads TGTGCCAGCAGTTCCGGACTAGCGGGAAGCACAGATACGCAGTATTTT.

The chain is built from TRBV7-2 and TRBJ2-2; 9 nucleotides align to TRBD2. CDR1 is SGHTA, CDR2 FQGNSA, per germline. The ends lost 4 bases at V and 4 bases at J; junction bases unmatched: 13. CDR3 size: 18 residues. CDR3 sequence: CASSSPAAVAGVTGELFF. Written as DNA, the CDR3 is TGTGCCAGCAGCTCCCCCGCCGCGGTAGCGGGGGTCACCGGGGAGCTGTTTTTT.

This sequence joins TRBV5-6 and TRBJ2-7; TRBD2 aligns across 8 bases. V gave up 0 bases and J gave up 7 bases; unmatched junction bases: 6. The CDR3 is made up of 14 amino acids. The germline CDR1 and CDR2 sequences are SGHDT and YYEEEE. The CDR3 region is CASSLAGGPHEQYV. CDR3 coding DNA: TGTGCCAGCAGCTTGGCGGGAGGGCCGCATGAGCAGTACGTC.

CDR3 DNA sequence: TGTGCCATCAGTATCGGACAGAACAATCAGCCCCAGCATTTT. Protein product: CAISIGQNNQPQHF. V is TRBV10-3 and J is TRBJ1-5; possible D gene TRBD1, 6 bases. The CDR3 is 14 amino acids. Looked up from germline, CDR1 is ENHRY and CDR2 is SYGVKD. The V and J ends lost 5 bases and 3 bases respectively, with 11 bases between them.

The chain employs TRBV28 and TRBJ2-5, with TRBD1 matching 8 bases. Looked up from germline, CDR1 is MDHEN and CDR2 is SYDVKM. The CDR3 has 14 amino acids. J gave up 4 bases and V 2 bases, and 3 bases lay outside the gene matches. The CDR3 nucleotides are TGTGCCAGCAGTTTAGACCAGGGGGCAGAGACCCAGTACTTC. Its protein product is CASSLDQGAETQYF.

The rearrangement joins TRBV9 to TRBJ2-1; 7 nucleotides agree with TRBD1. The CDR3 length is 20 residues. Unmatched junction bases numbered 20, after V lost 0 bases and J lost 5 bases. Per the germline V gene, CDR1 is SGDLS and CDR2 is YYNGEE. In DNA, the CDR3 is TGTGCCAGCAGCGTAGGTCCCGGGACAGCAAACGTCTATGCTGACAATGAGCAGTTCTTC. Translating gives CASSVGPGTANVYADNEQFF.

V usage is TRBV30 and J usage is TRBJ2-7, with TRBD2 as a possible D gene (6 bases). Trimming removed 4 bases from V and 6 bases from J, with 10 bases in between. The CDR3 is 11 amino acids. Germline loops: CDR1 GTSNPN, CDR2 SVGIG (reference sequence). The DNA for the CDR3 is TGTGCCTGGACGGGGGTTTCCGAGCAGTACTTC. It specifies CAWTGVSEQYF.

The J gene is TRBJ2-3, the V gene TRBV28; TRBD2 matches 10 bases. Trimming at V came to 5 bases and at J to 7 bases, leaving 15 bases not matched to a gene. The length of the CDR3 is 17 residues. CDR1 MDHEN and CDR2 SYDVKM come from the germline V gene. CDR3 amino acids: CASSIPLAGYQQHTQYF. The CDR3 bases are TGTGCCAGCAGTATACCACTAGCGGGATACCAGCAGCATACGCAGTATTTT.

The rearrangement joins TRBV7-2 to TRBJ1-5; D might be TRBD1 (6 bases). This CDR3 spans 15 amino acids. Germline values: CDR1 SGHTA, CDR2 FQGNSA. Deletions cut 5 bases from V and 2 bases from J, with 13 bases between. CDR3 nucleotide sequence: TGTGCCAGCAGCCCGCGGGGGGCTGGCAATCAGCCCCAGCATTTT. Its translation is CASSPRGAGNQPQHF.

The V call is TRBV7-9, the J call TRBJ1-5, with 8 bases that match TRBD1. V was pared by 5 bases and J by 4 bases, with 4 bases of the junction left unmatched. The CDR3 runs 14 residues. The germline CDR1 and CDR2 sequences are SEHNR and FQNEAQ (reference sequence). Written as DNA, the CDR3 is TGTGCCAGCAGCCAAGACAGGGGAAATCAGCCCCAGCATTTT. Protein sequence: CASSQDRGNQPQHF.

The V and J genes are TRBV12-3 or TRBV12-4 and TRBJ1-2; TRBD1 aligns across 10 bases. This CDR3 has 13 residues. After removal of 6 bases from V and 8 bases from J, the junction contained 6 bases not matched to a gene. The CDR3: CASRGQGTGGYTF. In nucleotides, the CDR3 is TGTGCCAGCAGGGGACAGGGGACGGGGGGCTACACCTTC.

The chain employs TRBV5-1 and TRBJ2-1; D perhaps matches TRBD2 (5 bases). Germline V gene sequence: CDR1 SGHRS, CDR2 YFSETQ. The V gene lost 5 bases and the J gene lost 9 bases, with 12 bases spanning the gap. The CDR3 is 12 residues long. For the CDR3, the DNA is TGCGCCAGCAGTGTCGAGGAGGCTGAGCAGTTCTTC. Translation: CASSVEEAEQFF.

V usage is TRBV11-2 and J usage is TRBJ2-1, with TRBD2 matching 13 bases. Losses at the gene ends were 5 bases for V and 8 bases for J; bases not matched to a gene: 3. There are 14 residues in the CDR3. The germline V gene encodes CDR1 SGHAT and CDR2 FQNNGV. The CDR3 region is CASSRTSGSDEQFF. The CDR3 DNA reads TGTGCCAGCAGCCGGACTAGCGGGAGTGATGAGCAGTTCTTC.

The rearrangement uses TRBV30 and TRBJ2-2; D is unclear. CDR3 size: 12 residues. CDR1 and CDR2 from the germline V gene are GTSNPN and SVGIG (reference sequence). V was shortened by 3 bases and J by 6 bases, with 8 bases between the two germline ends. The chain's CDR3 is CAWRLSPGELFF. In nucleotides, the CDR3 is TGTGCCTGGAGGCTATCCCCCGGGGAGCTGTTTTTT.